This T cell receptor beta chain was sequenced during a study of blood T cell repertoires in COVID-19. In the authors' workflow: By means of reference gene primer amplification, nucleated cell counts were estimated. Here immunoSEQ multiplex PCR was the method, and the copy in TCRdb shows in-frame clones only, minus some. That table gives V, J and clone size, and the DNA gave D and trimming. The sample consists of approximately 56,000 clones, about four fifths of them appearing once. V was pared by 0 bases and J by 5 bases, with 14 bases between. This CDR3 comprises 15 residues. Germline V gene data show CDR1 as ENHRY and CDR2 as SYGVKD.

Material: peripheral blood. J is TRBJ2-7 and V is TRBV10-3, with a tentative D call TRBD1 (5 bases). The receptor comes from a woman aged 80 or over with COVID-19, enrolled during active disease. CDR3 sequence (DNA): TGTGCCATCAGTGAGTCAGGGGCTTGGGCTGACGAGCAGTACTTC. This sequence encodes CAISESGAWADEQYF.